The 2 T cell receptor delta chains reported below all come from one sample, sequenced in a study of γδ T cells in repeated Plasmodium falciparum infection. Vgamma9/Vdelta2+ and Vdelta2-negative gammadelta T cells were flow-sorted from PBMC for bulk sequencing. TCRdb re-processed the multiplex PCR reads using CATT. The table lists around 86,000 delta-chain clones, roughly 1.4% of them singletons. Specimen: gamma-delta T cells from blood. All receptors come from a pool of human donors (malaria-infected and uninfected, not separated).

With respect to this clone: The protein that TCRdb holds for this DNA derives from a much larger clone and differs from the translated DNA at residue 6, which likely indicates a read error; the protein shown here is translated from the DNA. The chain's CDR3 is CACRPRVTRYTDKLIF. CDR3 sequence (DNA): TGTGCCTGCCGTCCCCGTGTGACAAGGTACACCGATAAACTCATCTTT. The genes are TRDV3 and TRDJ1; unclear D gene. Trimming cost V 4 bases and J 0 bases, with 21 bases left between them. Germline V gene sequence: CDR1 TVYSNPD, CDR2 GDNSRS (reference sequence). The CDR3 covers 16 residues.

Many counts were recorded for this clone. The protein TCRdb lists belongs to a much larger clone and differs from this DNA's translation at residue 5, which points to a read error; the protein shown is made from the DNA. Here the CDR3 DNA reads TGTGCCTGTGACCGGTGGGGCCTTTACACCGATAAACTCATCTTT. The encoded protein is CACDRWGLYTDKLIF. The chain is built from TRDV2 and TRDJ1, with a weak D call TRDD3 (5 bases). CDR3 length: 15 amino acids. Germline lookup yields CDR1 GEAIGNYY and CDR2 EKD. The V end lost 3 bases, the J end lost 0 bases, and 13 bases lay between the germline ends.